These 14 T cell receptor beta chains were all obtained from the same sample, sequenced in a study of blood T cell repertoires in COVID-19. TCRdb's table, derived via immunoSEQ multiplex PCR, lists solely in-frame clones and lacks some. The table has almost 90,000 clones, 90% seen once; the top ten hold 6.5% to 8%. The sample taken for sequencing was peripheral blood. These receptors were collected from a young man with COVID-19, enrolled during active disease.

This chain uses TRBV27 with TRBJ2-7, with 10 bases aligning to TRBD2. V trimming: 5 bases; J trimming: 0 bases; junction bases outside the gene matches: 7. Germline V gives CDR1 MNHEY, CDR2 SMNVEV (reference sequence). The CDR3 contains 16 residues. The CDR3 DNA is TGTGCCAGCAGTCCGACCGGACTAGCGGCCTCCTACGAGCAGTACTTC. The encoded protein is CASSPTGLAASYEQYF.

This clone has just one count. This chain links TRBV10-1 with TRBJ1-1; maybe TRBD1 (6 bases). V was shortened by 0 bases and J by 1 base, with 9 bases between the two germline ends. This CDR3 spans 15 amino acids. Germline V CDR1 and CDR2: WNHNN, SYGVQD (reference sequence). CDR3: CASSESPGANTEAFF. DNA of the CDR3: TGCGCCAGCAGTGAGTCCCCAGGGGCGAACACTGAAGCTTTCTTT.

This clone was picked up a small number of times. V and J are TRBV6-1 and TRBJ1-2; D possibly corresponds to TRBD1 (5 bases). Per the germline V gene, CDR1 is MNHNS and CDR2 is SASEGT. Trimming cost V 1 base and J 5 bases, with 11 bases left between them. This CDR3 is built from 14 residues. The CDR3 coding sequence is TGTGCCAGCAGTGAAGACAGGTTCTCATATGGCTACACCTTC. Translation: CASSEDRFSYGYTF.

The genes are TRBV28 and TRBJ2-7; 8 bases align to TRBD1. Germline V lookup: CDR1 MDHEN, CDR2 SYDVKM. The CDR3 has 15 residues. V lost 3 bases to trimming and J lost 3 bases; unmatched junction nucleotides: 7. For the CDR3, the DNA is TGTGCCAGCAGTTTCTTACAGGGGGTTGGCTACGAGCAGTACTTC. The encoded protein is CASSFLQGVGYEQYF.

V gene TRBV3-1 (or the pseudogene TRBV3-2) combines with J gene TRBJ1-5, with D possibly TRBD1 on 6 matching bases. The germline CDR1 and CDR2 sequences are LGHDT and YNNKEL (reference sequence). The CDR3 has 14 residues. The V end lost 3 bases, the J end lost 5 bases, and 11 bases lay between the germline ends. CDR3 amino acids: CASSHGQTDQPQHF. The CDR3 DNA reads as TGTGCCAGCAGCCATGGACAGACGGATCAGCCCCAGCATTTT.

This sequence joins TRBV24-1 and TRBJ2-5, with 13 bases aligning to TRBD2. The CDR3 is 19 amino acids. The germline CDR1 and CDR2 sequences are KGHDR and SFDVKD. Trimming took 0 bases from V and 4 from J; bases not matched to a gene: 10. The CDR3 DNA reads as TGTGCCACCAGTGATTTGCATCCCGGACTAGCGGGAGTTCGAGAGACCCAGTACTTC. Its protein product is CATSDLHPGLAGVRETQYF.

V gene TRBV6-5 combines with J gene TRBJ2-2, with 9 bases that match TRBD1. Per germline, CDR1 MNHEY and CDR2 SVGAGI. The CDR3 runs to 16 residues. V trimming: 3 bases; J trimming: 5 bases; junction bases outside the gene matches: 7. The CDR3 bases are TGTGCCAGCAGTTATCGGGGGACAGGGAGGACCGGGGAGCTGTTTTTT. It codes for CASSYRGTGRTGELFF.

The rearrangement uses TRBV6-5 and TRBJ2-1; 7 bases match TRBD1. CDR3 length: 14 amino acids. J lost 4 bases, V lost 10 bases, and 10 bases had no gene match. Germline-derived CDR1 and CDR2 are MNHEY and SVGAGI. CDR3 loop: CATRTGFEYNEQFF. The CDR3 nucleotides read TGTGCCACCCGGACAGGCTTTGAGTACAATGAGCAGTTCTTC.

The rearrangement uses TRBV13 and TRBJ2-7, with 9 nucleotides matching TRBD2. The germline CDR1 and CDR2 sequences are PRHDT and FYEKMQ (reference sequence). The CDR3 runs 15 residues. The V and J ends lost 6 bases and 3 bases, in that order; junction bases with no gene match: 9. CDR3 sequence reads: CASSNGLANNYEQYF. The DNA of the CDR3 is TGTGCCAGCAGTAACGGACTAGCGAACAACTACGAGCAGTACTTC.

V gene TRBV7-2 combines with J gene TRBJ1-5; TRBD1 aligns across 10 bases. CDR3 length: 15 residues. Germline-derived CDR1 and CDR2 are SGHTA and FQGNSA. V shed 3 bases and J 5 bases; nucleotides not matched to a gene: 4. The CDR3 nucleotides read TGTGCCAGCAGCTTCAAGACAGGGGGCCATCAGCCCCAGCATTTT. As protein: CASSFKTGGHQPQHF.

The chain carries TRBV7-2 and TRBJ2-3; the match to TRBD2 covers 9 bases. Trimming at V came to 5 bases and at J to 5 bases, leaving 8 bases not matched to a gene. The germline V gene has CDR1 SGHTA and CDR2 FQGNSA. The CDR3 runs 15 residues. The CDR3 DNA follows: TGTGCCAGCAGCCCGTCTAGCGGGATTGTAGATACGCAGTATTTT. It specifies CASSPSSGIVDTQYF.

V gene TRBV13 combines with J gene TRBJ2-5, with TRBD2 matching over 7 bases. J was trimmed by 2 bases and V by 4 bases; bases with no gene match: 7. The CDR3 sequence is 15 residues long. CDR1 PRHDT and CDR2 FYEKMQ come from the germline V gene (reference sequence). The DNA of the CDR3 is TGTGCCAGCAGCTCTCAAGGGCGGGGGCAAGAGACCCAGTACTTC. It yields the protein CASSSQGRGQETQYF.

The chain carries TRBV21-1 and TRBJ1-5; no check of the table's D call, TRBD1, against the DNA was made. TRBV21-1 corresponds to a pseudogene. This CDR3 region has 16 residues. The CDR3 sequence is CASSKAPHKGNQPQHF. DNA for the CDR3: TGTGCCAGCAGCAAAGCCCCACATAAAGGCAATCAGCCCCAGCATTTT.

This chain connects TRBV11-2 to TRBJ2-7, with TRBD1 matching 10 bases. This CDR3 has 15 amino acids. V shed 4 bases, J shed 2 bases, and the junction held 5 bases outside the gene matches. CDR1 is SGHAT and CDR2 is FQNNGV in the germline V gene. The CDR3 sequence: CASSYRTGGTYEQYF. The CDR3 nucleotides are TGTGCCAGCAGCTACCGGACAGGGGGAACCTACGAGCAGTACTTC. Complete variable domain (other parts from reference TRBV11-2 and TRBJ2-7): EAGVAQSPRYKIIEKRQSVAFWCNPISGHATLYWYQQILGQGPKLLIQFQNNGVVDDSQLPKDRFSAERLKGVDSTLKIQPAKLEDSAVYLCASSYRTGGTYEQYFGPGTRLTVT.